Each of the 31 T cell receptor beta chains below was sequenced from the same sample in a study of cytomegalovirus exposure and HLA in healthy donors. The PCR used 60 Vbeta and 13 Jbeta primers. Only in-frame clones appear in the TCRdb table, and some are missing; sequencing was by immunoSEQ multiplex PCR. In the table there are 150,000 to 250,000 clones, about 80% of which are singletons. The sample taken for sequencing was PBMCs. The receptor set was obtained from a woman in her 30s in good health and CMV-seropositive.

The sample holds a few counts of this clone. The CDR3 nucleotides read TGTGCCAGTAGTATTACAGGGCAGTATGGCTACACCTTC. Translating gives CASSITGQYGYTF. The rearrangement uses TRBV19 and TRBJ1-2; possibly TRBD1 for D (6 bases). The V and J ends lost 3 bases and 5 bases respectively, with 10 bases between them. Germline CDR1 LNHDA, CDR2 SQIVND (reference sequence). The CDR3 extends over 13 amino acids.

The chain carries TRBV11-3 and TRBJ2-1; TRBD2 aligns across 10 bases. The germline V gene has CDR1 SGHNT and CDR2 YENEEA. Trimming cost V 5 bases and J 6 bases; bases outside gene matches: 13. The CDR3 runs to 17 residues. The CDR3 bases are TGTGCCAGCAGCCCCTTAGGTAGCGGGAGGTGGGTCAATGAGCAGTTCTTC. Its translation: CASSPLGSGRWVNEQFF.

The chain is built from TRBV19 and TRBJ1-1, with D perhaps matching TRBD1 (6 bases). V lost 4 bases and J lost 3, with 12 bases in between. Germline values: CDR1 LNHDA, CDR2 SQIVND (reference sequence). This CDR3 is built from 14 residues. The CDR3 sequence: CASSTRGGDTEAFF. The CDR3 nucleotides are TGTGCCAGTAGTACTAGGGGGGGCGACACTGAAGCTTTCTTT.

This chain joins TRBV10-2 and TRBJ2-1, with 10 bases aligning to TRBD1. Per germline, CDR1 WSHSY and CDR2 SAAADI. The CDR3 runs to 14 residues. Trimming cost V 6 bases and J 10 bases; bases outside gene matches: 9. CDR3 nucleotide sequence: TGCGCCAGCAGCCTCCGGGACAGGGGAGGGGAGCAGTTCTTC. Amino acids: CASSLRDRGGEQFF.

This clone occurred a few times. The chain combines TRBV4-3 with TRBJ1-1; weak D call: TRBD1 (6 bases). V was trimmed by 4 bases and J by 3 bases, leaving 18 bases between them. This CDR3 region has 16 residues. Per the germline V gene, CDR1 is LGHNA and CDR2 is YSLEER. The CDR3 protein is CASSLDFDRIDTEAFF. CDR3 nucleotides: TGCGCCAGCAGCCTAGATTTTGACAGGATTGACACTGAAGCTTTCTTT.

The chain is built from TRBV29-1 and TRBJ2-7; D unresolved. Germline loops: CDR1 SQVTM, CDR2 ANQGSEA. The V end lost 3 bases, the J end lost 2 bases, and 8 bases lay between the germline ends. The CDR3 extends over 12 amino acids. As DNA, the CDR3 is TGCAGCGTTGAGGGCAGAACCTACGAGCAGTACTTC. Its protein is CSVEGRTYEQYF.

The genes are TRBV29-1 and TRBJ1-1; D not resolved. Germline lookup yields CDR1 SQVTM and CDR2 ANQGSEA. This CDR3 contains 13 residues. V lost 6 bases, J lost 1 base, and 12 bases lay in between. This CDR3 is CSVGGRANTEAFF. CDR3 DNA sequence: TGCAGCGTCGGAGGACGGGCGAACACTGAAGCTTTCTTT. The entire variable domain, with the rest obtained from reference TRBV29-1 and TRBJ1-1, is as follows: SAVISQKPSRDICQRGTSLTIQCQVDSQVTMMFWYRQQPGQSLTLIATANQGSEATYESGFVIDKFPISRPNLTFSTLTVSNMSPEDSSIYLCSVGGRANTEAFFGQGTRLTVV.

This clone has at least ten counts. In nucleotides, the CDR3 is TGCGCCAGCAGCTTGGGCTTTACGCGAGATACGCAGTATTTT. Protein: CASSLGFTRDTQYF. The chain joins TRBV5-1 to TRBJ2-3; D is undetermined. The V and J ends lost 0 bases and 5 bases respectively, with 10 bases between them. Germline values: CDR1 SGHRS, CDR2 YFSETQ. CDR3 length: 14 amino acids.

This chain uses TRBV30 with TRBJ1-3, with 7 bases that match TRBD1. The J segment lost 3 bases and the V segment lost 6 bases, leaving 5 bases of the junction unmatched. Germline V CDR1 and CDR2: GTSNPN, SVGIG (reference sequence). The CDR3 has 13 amino acids. CDR3 sequence reads: CACLQGFGNTIYF. CDR3 bases: TGTGCCTGCCTACAGGGGTTTGGAAACACCATATATTTT. The complete variable domain, with remaining parts taken from reference TRBV30 and TRBJ1-3, reads SQTIHQWPATLVQPVGSPLSLECTVEGTSNPNLYWYRQAAGRGLQLLFYSVGIGQISSEVPQNLSASRPQDRQFILSSKKLLLSDSGFYLCACLQGFGNTIYFGEGSWLTVV.

The chain combines TRBV27 with TRBJ2-7, with 13 bases that match TRBD2. The CDR3 is 14 residues long. From germline, CDR1 is MNHEY and CDR2 SMNVEV (reference sequence). V gave up 6 bases and J gave up 2 bases; unmatched junction bases: 1. The DNA for the CDR3 is TGTGCCAGCAGGGGACTAGCGGGACCCTACGAGCAGTACTTC. It specifies CASRGLAGPYEQYF.

This clone occurred once. The rearrangement links TRBV5-1 to TRBJ2-1; D may be TRBD1 (5 bases). Germline V gene sequence: CDR1 SGHRS, CDR2 YFSETQ. The CDR3 length is 14 residues. V shed 0 bases and J shed 1 base, with 5 bases lying between them. Here the CDR3 DNA reads TGCGCCAGCAGCTTGGAGGGGTCCTACAATGAGCAGTTCTTC. Amino acids: CASSLEGSYNEQFF.

The rearrangement links TRBV5-1 to TRBJ2-6; D may be TRBD1 (6 bases). The CDR3 is 15 residues long. Between the trimmed V and J ends, which lost 5 bases and 0 bases, there was a span of 9 bases. Germline V CDR1 and CDR2: SGHRS, YFSETQ. CDR3: CASRDRTSGANVLTF. CDR3 DNA: TGCGCCAGCAGGGACAGAACCTCTGGGGCCAACGTCCTGACTTTC.

V is TRBV13 and J is TRBJ1-5, with TRBD1 as a possible D gene (5 bases). From germline, CDR1 is PRHDT and CDR2 FYEKMQ (reference sequence). Trimming shortened V by 5 bases and J by 7 bases, and 18 bases separated the two germline ends. The CDR3 consists of 15 residues. The CDR3 protein is CASSAGPIGRQPQHF. CDR3 in DNA: TGTGCCAGCAGCGCGGGGCCGATAGGTAGGCAGCCCCAGCATTTT.

V and J are TRBV4-3 and TRBJ2-7, with TRBD1 identical over 7 bases. The germline gives CDR1 LGHNA, CDR2 YSLEER. There are 14 residues in the CDR3. V shed 2 bases and J 3 bases; nucleotides not matched to a gene: 4. CDR3 in amino acids: CASSQRTGGYEQYF. CDR3 in DNA: TGCGCCAGCAGCCAACGGACAGGCGGCTACGAGCAGTACTTC.

This clone was seen a handful of times. The V gene is TRBV6-1, the J gene TRBJ2-7, with 8 nucleotides matching TRBD2. CDR3 length: 13 amino acids. Per the germline V gene, CDR1 is MNHNS and CDR2 is SASEGT. After removal of 8 bases from V and 6 bases from J, the junction contained 9 bases not matched to a gene. The CDR3 sequence: CASSPGGFTEQYF. Written as DNA, the CDR3 is TGTGCCAGCTCCCCGGGGGGGTTCACCGAGCAGTACTTC.

The chain carries TRBV27 and TRBJ2-7; 8 nucleotides align to TRBD1. The ends lost 6 bases at V and 6 bases at J; junction bases unmatched: 4. This CDR3 region has 12 residues. Germline values: CDR1 MNHEY, CDR2 SMNVEV (reference sequence). The CDR3 sequence is CASRDRVGEQYF. In nucleotides, the CDR3 is TGTGCCAGCAGGGACAGGGTGGGCGAGCAGTACTTC.

The chain has TRBV5-1 and TRBJ1-3, with unresolved D. Germline loops: CDR1 SGHRS, CDR2 YFSETQ. The CDR3 totals 14 residues. Trimming shortened V by 1 base and J by 0 bases, and 5 bases separated the two germline ends. The CDR3 DNA reads TGCGCCAGCAGCTTGAGCGGCTCTGGAAACACCATATATTTT. This sequence encodes CASSLSGSGNTIYF.

This chain links TRBV4-3 with TRBJ2-7; weak D call: TRBD1 (5 bases). Per germline, CDR1 LGHNA and CDR2 YSLEER. The ends were cut back, 3 bases at V and 6 bases at J, with 15 bases in the middle. CDR3 length equals 14 residues. The CDR3 protein is CASSQVGMGREQYF. For the CDR3, the DNA is TGCGCCAGCAGCCAGGTTGGGATGGGGCGCGAGCAGTACTTC.

Turning to this clone: Other DNA sequences in the same sample also yield this CDR3. The DNA for the CDR3 is TGCGCCAGCAGCTATAGCGGGGCATACAATGAGCAGTTCTTC. Translated: CASSYSGAYNEQFF. This sequence joins TRBV5-1 and TRBJ2-1, with 8 bases that match TRBD2. Trimming at V came to 3 bases and at J to 4 bases, leaving 3 bases not matched to a gene. Germline assignment: CDR1 SGHRS and CDR2 YFSETQ. The CDR3 extends over 14 amino acids.

The table lists this clone with a count of one. In nucleotides, the CDR3 is TGTGCTAGTGGTCCCGACGTGAGTCGGGACAGGGGCTATGGCTACACCTTC. Residues: CASGPDVSRDRGYGYTF. The chain is built from TRBV12-5 and TRBJ1-2; 10 positions match TRBD1. Germline V CDR1 and CDR2: LGHNT, FRNRAP. J gave up 4 bases and V 5 bases, and 13 bases lay outside the gene matches. The CDR3 is 17 residues long.

This clone was picked up one time. The V call is TRBV13, the J call TRBJ2-1, with D possibly being TRBD1 (6 bases). Germline lookup yields CDR1 PRHDT and CDR2 FYEKMQ (reference sequence). With 8 bases removed from V and 0 bases from J, the gap between germline ends came to 20 bases. The CDR3 runs to 17 residues. CDR3 region: CASSSPIQGLSYNEQFF. CDR3 in DNA: TGTGCCAGCTCCTCGCCAATTCAGGGGCTCTCCTACAATGAGCAGTTCTTC. Full variable domain (missing parts from reference TRBV13 and TRBJ2-1): AAGVIQSPRHLIKEKRETATLKCYPIPRHDTVYWYQQGPGQDPQFLISFYEKMQSDKGSIPDRFSAQQFSDYHSELNMSSLELGDSALYFCASSSPIQGLSYNEQFFGPGTRLTVL.

J is TRBJ1-1 and V is TRBV7-2; TRBD1 aligns across 9 bases. The germline V gene has CDR1 SGHTA and CDR2 FQGNSA. Germline trimming cut 5 bases from V and 0 bases from J; bases unmatched to any gene: 13. CDR3 length: 18 amino acids. For the CDR3, the DNA is TGTGCCAGCAGCCCTACATGGACAGGGGCCTTCATGAACACTGAAGCTTTCTTT. This codes for CASSPTWTGAFMNTEAFF.

The chain joins TRBV7-7 to TRBJ2-1; the D gene is possibly TRBD1 (6 bases). Trimming took off 5 bases at V and 2 bases at J, with 19 bases between the two ends. CDR1 SSHAT and CDR2 FNYEAQ come from the germline V gene (reference sequence). The CDR3 spans 17 residues. CDR3: CASSQIVGAGAYNEQFF. The CDR3, as DNA: TGTGCCAGCAGCCAGATTGTGGGGGCTGGGGCCTACAATGAGCAGTTCTTC.

This clone was counted a few times. The rearrangement links TRBV6-5 to TRBJ1-5, with D tentatively TRBD1 (6 bases). The germline CDR1 and CDR2 sequences are MNHEY and SVGAGI. V was trimmed by 6 bases and J by 0 bases, leaving 12 bases between them. The length of the CDR3 is 15 residues. The CDR3 nucleotides are TGTGCCAGCAGACCTGGACAGTATAGCAATCAGCCCCAGCATTTT. Translated, it gives CASRPGQYSNQPQHF.

This chain links TRBV7-9 with TRBJ1-6; 8 bases fit TRBD1. Germline V CDR1 and CDR2: SEHNR, FQNEAQ (reference sequence). J gave up 6 bases and V 3 bases, and 7 bases lay outside the gene matches. CDR3 length: 16 amino acids. CDR3 region: CASSFLGGQVNSPLHF. The CDR3, as DNA: TGTGCCAGCAGCTTTCTAGGGGGACAGGTTAATTCACCCCTCCACTTT.

The rearrangement links TRBV27 to TRBJ2-2; D gene ambiguous. Germline V lookup: CDR1 MNHEY, CDR2 SMNVEV (reference sequence). CDR3 length: 14 residues. Trimming stripped 5 bases from V and 5 bases from J, with 12 bases between. The CDR3 DNA follows: TGTGCCAGCAGTACCGCAGGCCCGACCGGGGAGCTGTTTTTT. Amino acid sequence: CASSTAGPTGELFF.

The chain carries TRBV5-1 and TRBJ2-1; 7 nucleotides align to TRBD1. The CDR3 spans 15 residues. Trimming cost V 0 bases and J 12 bases; bases outside gene matches: 12. Germline loops: CDR1 SGHRS, CDR2 YFSETQ. The CDR3 reads CASSLEGQQTMGQFF. The CDR3 region has the DNA TGCGCCAGCAGCTTGGAGGGACAGCAAACGATGGGGCAGTTCTTC.

The genes are TRBV7-2 and TRBJ1-2; D unclear. The ends were cut back, 1 base at V and 8 bases at J, with 11 bases in the middle. Germline CDR1 SGHTA, CDR2 FQGNSA. The CDR3 is 13 residues long. CDR3 protein: CASSLEVRYGYTF. In DNA, the CDR3 is TGTGCCAGCAGCTTAGAGGTCAGGTACGGCTACACCTTC.

CDR3 amino acids: CASSQEGTGSTYEKLFF. The CDR3 coding sequence is TGCGCCAGCAGCCAAGAAGGGACAGGGTCGACGTATGAAAAACTGTTTTTT. This sequence joins TRBV4-1 and TRBJ1-4; 9 nucleotides line up with TRBD1. CDR1 is MGHRA and CDR2 is YSYEKL in the germline V gene. CDR3 size: 17 residues. Trimming at V came to 0 bases and at J to 6 bases, leaving 8 bases not matched to a gene.

The CDR3 DNA follows: TGTGCCAGCAGTTACGGGGGCCCCTACGAGCAGTACTTC. Protein sequence: CASSYGGPYEQYF. The chain carries TRBV6-5 and TRBJ2-7, with a tentative D call TRBD1 (6 bases). V shed 2 bases and J shed 2 bases, with 7 bases lying between them. The CDR3 sequence is 13 residues long. The germline gives CDR1 MNHEY, CDR2 SVGAGI.

The chain carries TRBV18 and TRBJ2-3; D call uncertain. The germline V gene encodes CDR1 KGHSH and CDR2 LQKENI. Trimming took 3 bases from V and 5 from J, leaving 3 bases between them. This CDR3 contains 11 residues. Here the CDR3 reads CASSPIDTQYF. The CDR3 coding sequence is TGTGCCAGCTCACCTATAGATACGCAGTATTTT.